The sequence of this T cell receptor beta chain was determined in a study of beta chain features in type 1 diabetes. Study-wide results and caveats: The naive, central memory and Treg TCRB repertoires of patients appeared to be more similar to one another than those of healthy donors. Patients and controls would share equally any PCR tilt toward shorter templates.

On this clone: What it binds is not known.

Expressed TCRB transcripts were sequenced because the isolated RNA had all been reverse transcribed beforehand. Some clones are missing from TCRdb's copy, which holds only in-frame ones; the method was immunoSEQ multiplex PCR. The sample carries about 620,000 clones, 15% to 17% recorded once. The CDR3 spans 18 residues. V lost 5 bases to trimming and J lost 2 bases, with 23 bases between them. Germline V CDR1 and CDR2: PRHDT, FYEKMQ (reference sequence). Sequenced: naive CD4+ T cells from blood. The clonotype was recovered from a man aged 18 to 29 in good health. J is TRBJ2-3 and V is TRBV13; D may match TRBD1 or TRBD2 (5 bases each). The CDR3 DNA follows: TGTGCCAGCAGCCCCCTGTGGGGGAACGGGCAATACACAGATACGCAGTATTTT. It encodes CASSPLWGNGQYTDTQYF. Supplemented by reference TRBV13 and TRBJ2-3, the full variable domain reads AAGVIQSPRHLIKEKRETATLKCYPIPRHDTVYWYQQGPGQDPQFLISFYEKMQSDKGSIPDRFSAQQFSDYHSELNMSSLELGDSALYFCASSPLWGNGQYTDTQYFGPGTRLTVL.